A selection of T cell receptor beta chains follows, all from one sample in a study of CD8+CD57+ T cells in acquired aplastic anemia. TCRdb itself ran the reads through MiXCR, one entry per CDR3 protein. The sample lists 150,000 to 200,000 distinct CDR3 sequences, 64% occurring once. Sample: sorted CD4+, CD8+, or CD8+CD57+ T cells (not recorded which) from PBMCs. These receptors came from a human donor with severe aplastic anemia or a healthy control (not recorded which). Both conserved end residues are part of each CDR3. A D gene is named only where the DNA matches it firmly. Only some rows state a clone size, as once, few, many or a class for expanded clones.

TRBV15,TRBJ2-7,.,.,TGTGCCACCAGCAGGGACGTGAGCTCCGAGCAGTACTTC,CATSRDVSSEQYF
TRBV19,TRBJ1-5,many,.,TGTGCCAGTAGTAATAATCAGCCCCAGCATTTT,CASSNNQPQHF
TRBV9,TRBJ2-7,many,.,TGTGCCAGCAGCACGGAGGGACAGCGCCCCTACGAGCAGTACTTC,CASSTEGQRPYEQYF
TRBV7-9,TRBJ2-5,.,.,TGTGCCAGCAGCTTAGGGATTATCGACAGCCAAGAGACCCAGTACTTC,CASSLGIIDSQETQYF
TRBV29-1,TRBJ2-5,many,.,TGCAGCGTTGAAGGGACAGACATAATACAAGAGACCCAGTACTTC,CSVEGTDIIQETQYF
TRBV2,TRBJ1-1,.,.,TGTGCCAGCAAGGACAGCGCGAACACTGAAGCTTTCTTT,CASKDSANTEAFF
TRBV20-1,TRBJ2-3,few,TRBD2,TGCAGTGCTCCCTCCGGGACTAGAGATACGCAGTATTTT,CSAPSGTRDTQYF
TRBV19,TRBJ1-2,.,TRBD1,TGTGCCAGTAGTATAGCAGGGGGTAGGAACTATGGCTACACCTTC,CASSIAGGRNYGYTF
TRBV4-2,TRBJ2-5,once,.,TGTGCCAGCAGCCAAGCAGGGGGCCTGGGTAGCGGGCACCAAGAGACCCAGTACTTC,CASSQAGGLGSGHQETQYF
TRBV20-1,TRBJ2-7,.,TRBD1,TGCAGTGCTCCCCGGACAGGGGGCGGCGAGCAGTACTTC,CSAPRTGGGEQYF
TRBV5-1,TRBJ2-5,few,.,TGCGCCAGCAGCTTGGCTCGGAAAGAGACCCAGTACTTC,CASSLARKETQYF
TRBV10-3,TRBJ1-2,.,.,TGTGCCATCAGGGGCGCTTCGGCGAATGGCTACACCTTC,CAIRGASANGYTF
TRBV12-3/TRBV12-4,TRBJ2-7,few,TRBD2,TGTGCCAGCAGTTCCTCGCGGGAGGGCAACTACGAGCAGTACTTC,CASSSSREGNYEQYF
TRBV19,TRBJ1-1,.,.,TGTGCCAGTATTACGGACCTGAACACTGAAGCTTTCTTT,CASITDLNTEAFF
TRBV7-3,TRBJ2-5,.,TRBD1,TGTGCCAGCAGCCCAGAGGGACAGGGGGAGACCCAGTACTTC,CASSPEGQGETQYF
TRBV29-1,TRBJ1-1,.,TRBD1,TGCAGCGTTGGGACAGGGGAGTACACTGAAGCTTTCTTT,CSVGTGEYTEAFF
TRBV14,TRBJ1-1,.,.,TGTGCCAGCAGCCAAGCTATGAACACTGAAGCTTTCTTT,CASSQAMNTEAFF
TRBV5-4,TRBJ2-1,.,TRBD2,TGTGCCAGTAGAAAGACTAGCGGGGGGAGAAAGTCCTTC,CASRKTSGGRKSF
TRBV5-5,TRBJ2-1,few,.,TGTGCCAGCAGTCTTGGAGGACTCCCCCTGGATGAGCAGTTCTTC,CASSLGGLPLDEQFF
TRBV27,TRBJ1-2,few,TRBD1,TGTGCCAGCAGTCCGTATGTCCAGGGGGCTAGCTATGGCTACACCTTC,CASSPYVQGASYGYTF
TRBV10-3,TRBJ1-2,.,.,TGTGCCACCGCGGTACAGGTCTATGGCTACACCTTC,CATAVQVYGYTF
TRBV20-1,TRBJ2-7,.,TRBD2,TGCAGTGCCCGACTAGCGGACGGGTCCTACGAGCAGTACTTC,CSARLADGSYEQYF
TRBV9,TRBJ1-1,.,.,TGTGCCAGCAGCGCCCCTTCACCTGAAGCTTTCTTT,CASSAPSPEAFF
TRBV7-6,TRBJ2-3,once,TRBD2,TGTGCCAGCACCCTACTAGCGGGGCCCACAGATACGCAGTATTTT,CASTLLAGPTDTQYF
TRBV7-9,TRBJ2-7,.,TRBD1,TGTGCCAGCAGCCCTACTGGACAGGGAAACGAGCAGTACTTC,CASSPTGQGNEQYF
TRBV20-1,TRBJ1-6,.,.,TGCAGTGCTAGAGACAGGGGAAGAAATTCACCCCTCCACTTT,CSARDRGRNSPLHF
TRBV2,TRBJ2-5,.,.,TGTGCCAGCAGTTATTTGGAGGTAGAGGTGGGCCAGTACTTC,CASSYLEVEVGQYF
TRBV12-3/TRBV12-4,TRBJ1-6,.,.,TGTGCCAGCAGTCCGAGGATCTATAATTCACCCCTCCACTTT,CASSPRIYNSPLHF
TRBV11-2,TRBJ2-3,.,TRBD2,TGTGCCAGCAGCAGGGGACTAGCGAGAACCACAGATACGCAGTATTTT,CASSRGLARTTDTQYF
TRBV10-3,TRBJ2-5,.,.,TGTGCCATCAGTGAGGTGGGGGCTGGGGAGACCCAGTACTTC,CAISEVGAGETQYF
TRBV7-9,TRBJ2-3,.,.,TGTGCCAGCAGGGGAGGAACAGCTAGCACAGATACGCAGTATTTT,CASRGGTASTDTQYF
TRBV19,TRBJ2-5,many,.,TGTGCCAGTAGTATAGATGGGGGATCAGGGGCCGTGACCCAGTACTTC,CASSIDGGSGAVTQYF
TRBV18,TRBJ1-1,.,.,TGTGCCAGCTCACCTGGGGGGACTGAAGCTTCCTTT,CASSPGGTEASF
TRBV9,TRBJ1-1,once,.,TGTGCCAGCAGCGTATATGGGGGAGAAGCTTTCTTT,CASSVYGGEAFF
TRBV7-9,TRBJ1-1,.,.,TGTGCCAGCAGCCACCCCGGGTGGGCGCGGGCTTTCTTT,CASSHPGWARAFF
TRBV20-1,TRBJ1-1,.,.,TGCAGTGCTAAGTGGGCCATGAACACTGAAGCTTTCTTT,CSAKWAMNTEAFF
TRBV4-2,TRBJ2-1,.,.,TGTGCCAGCAGAAAAGCGGAGGCCAACTCCTACAATGAGCAGTTCTTC,CASRKAEANSYNEQFF
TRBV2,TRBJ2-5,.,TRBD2,TGTGCCAGCAGTGAGACTAGCGGGGTCCAAGAGACCCAGTACTTC,CASSETSGVQETQYF
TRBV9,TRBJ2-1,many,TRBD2,TGTGCCAGCAGCGTAGAGACTAGCCCCTACAATGAGCAGTTCTTC,CASSVETSPYNEQFF
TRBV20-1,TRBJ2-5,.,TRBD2,TGCAGTGCTGCCCCCGGGACTAGCGGTAAAGAGACCCAGTACTTC,CSAAPGTSGKETQYF
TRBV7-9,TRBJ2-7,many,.,TGTGCCAGCAGCCGCCTAAGCTCCTACGAGCAGTACTTC,CASSRLSSYEQYF
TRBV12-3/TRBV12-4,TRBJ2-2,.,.,TGTGCCAGCAGCTACCGACAGGAAACCAACTTCGGGGAGCTGTTTTTT,CASSYRQETNFGELFF
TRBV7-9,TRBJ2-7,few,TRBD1,TGTGCCAGCAGCTTTTCGGGGACAGAGTACGAGCAGTACTTC,CASSFSGTEYEQYF
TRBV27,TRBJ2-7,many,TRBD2,TGTGCCAGCTGCCGACTAGCGGATCCCTACGAGCAGTACTTC,CASCRLADPYEQYF
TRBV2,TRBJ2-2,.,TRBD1,TGTGCCAGCCTCGACAGGGGGAACACCGGGGAGCTGTTTTTT,CASLDRGNTGELFF
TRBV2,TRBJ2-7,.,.,TGTGCCAGCGCCTACCAGGTAGGCCCCTACGAGCAGTACTTC,CASAYQVGPYEQYF
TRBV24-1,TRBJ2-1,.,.,TGTGCCACCAAAGGAGAGCGAGCGGATGAGCAGTTCTTC,CATKGERADEQFF
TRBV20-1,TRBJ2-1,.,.,TGCAGTGCTGTCGACGGGTGGAATGAGCAGTTCTTC,CSAVDGWNEQFF